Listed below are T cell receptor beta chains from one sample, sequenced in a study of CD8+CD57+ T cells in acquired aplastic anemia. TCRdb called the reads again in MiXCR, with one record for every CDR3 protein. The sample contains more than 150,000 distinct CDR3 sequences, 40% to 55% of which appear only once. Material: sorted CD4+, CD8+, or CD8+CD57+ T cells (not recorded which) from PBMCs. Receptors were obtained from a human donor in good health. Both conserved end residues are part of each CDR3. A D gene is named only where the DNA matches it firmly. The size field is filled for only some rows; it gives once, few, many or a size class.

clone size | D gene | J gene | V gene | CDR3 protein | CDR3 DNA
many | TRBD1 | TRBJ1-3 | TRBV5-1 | CASSPQGARTGNTIYF | TGCGCCAGCAGCCCACAGGGGGCAAGGACGGGAAACACCATATATTTT
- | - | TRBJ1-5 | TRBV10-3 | CASSPMSNQPQHF | TGTGCCAGCAGTCCTATGAGCAATCAGCCCCAGCATTTT
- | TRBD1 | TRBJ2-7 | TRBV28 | CASSSRQGLHEQYF | TGTGCCAGCAGTTCCCGACAGGGGCTACACGAGCAGTACTTC
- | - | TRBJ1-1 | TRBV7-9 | CASTLTGPMNTEAFF | TGTGCCAGCACCTTAACAGGGCCTATGAACACTGAAGCTTTCTTT
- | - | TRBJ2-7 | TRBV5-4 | CASSFNAYEQYF | TGTGCCAGCAGCTTCAACGCTTACGAGCAGTACTTC
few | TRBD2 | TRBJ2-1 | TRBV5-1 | CASSKGGLAGVISYNEQFF | TGCGCCAGCAGCAAGGGAGGGCTAGCGGGAGTCATATCCTACAATGAGCAGTTCTTC
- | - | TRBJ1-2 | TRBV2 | CASALGARDYGYTF | TGTGCCAGTGCCCTGGGGGCCCGCGACTATGGCTACACCTTC
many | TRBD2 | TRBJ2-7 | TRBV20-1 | CSARVFGREEGEQYF | TGCAGTGCTAGAGTATTCGGGCGGGAGGAAGGAGAGCAGTACTTC
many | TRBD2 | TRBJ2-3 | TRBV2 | CATKRAGGADTQYF | TGTGCCACCAAAAGAGCGGGAGGGGCAGATACGCAGTATTTT
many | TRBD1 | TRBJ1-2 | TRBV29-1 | CSVESQQGADYGYTF | TGCAGCGTTGAAAGTCAACAGGGGGCTGACTATGGCTACACCTTC
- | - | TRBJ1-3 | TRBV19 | CASSIPRLGVSGNTIYF | TGTGCCAGTAGTATTCCGAGGCTTGGGGTCTCTGGAAACACCATATATTTT
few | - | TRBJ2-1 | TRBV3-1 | CASSQQDTYNEQFF | TGTGCCAGCAGCCAACAGGACACCTACAATGAGCAGTTCTTC
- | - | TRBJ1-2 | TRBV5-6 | CASSLGGVGYTF | TGTGCCAGCAGCTTAGGCGGAGTTGGCTACACCTTC
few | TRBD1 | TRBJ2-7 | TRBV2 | CASRSGGEQYF | TGTGCCAGCAGGTCAGGGGGTGAGCAGTACTTC
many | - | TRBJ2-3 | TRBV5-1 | CASSLSRADTQYF | TGCGCCAGCAGCTTGTCGAGAGCCGATACGCAGTATTTT
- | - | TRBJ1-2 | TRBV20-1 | CSAIRGLDGYTF | TGCAGTGCTATCCGTGGTTTAGATGGCTACACCTTC
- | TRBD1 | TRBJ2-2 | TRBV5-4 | CASSSTGTGGTNTGELFF | TGTGCCAGCAGCTCCACCGGGACAGGGGGCACCAACACCGGGGAGCTGTTTTTT
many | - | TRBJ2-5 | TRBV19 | CASSAGPQETQYF | TGTGCCAGTAGTGCGGGCCCACAAGAGACCCAGTACTTC
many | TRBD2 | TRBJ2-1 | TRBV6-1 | CASGELAGGHNEQFF | TGTGCCAGCGGAGAACTAGCGGGAGGGCATAATGAGCAGTTCTTC
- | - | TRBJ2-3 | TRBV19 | CASTPGTAFGDTQYF | TGTGCCAGTACCCCAGGGACGGCCTTTGGAGATACGCAGTATTTT
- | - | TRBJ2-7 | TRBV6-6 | CASSYSDEQYF | TGTGCCAGCAGTTACTCCGACGAGCAGTACTTC
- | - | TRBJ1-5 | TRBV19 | CASSYRARNQPQHF | TGTGCCAGTAGTTACAGGGCACGCAATCAGCCCCAGCATTTT
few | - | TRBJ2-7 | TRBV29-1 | CSVKDGYEQYF | TGCAGCGTAAAGGACGGCTACGAGCAGTACTTC
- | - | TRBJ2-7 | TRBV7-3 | CASGNGGEQYF | TGTGCCAGCGGCAATGGGGGGGAGCAGTACTTC
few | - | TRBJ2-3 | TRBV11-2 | CASRPSSTDTQYF | TGTGCCAGCAGGCCTTCTAGCACAGATACGCAGTATTTT
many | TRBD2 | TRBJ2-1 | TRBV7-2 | CASSLARLAGGYEQFF | TGTGCCAGCAGCTTAGCGCGCCTAGCGGGAGGTTATGAGCAGTTCTTC
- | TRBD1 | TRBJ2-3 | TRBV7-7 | CASSEGVGQGTDTQYF | TGTGCCAGCAGCGAAGGGGTCGGACAGGGTACAGATACGCAGTATTTT
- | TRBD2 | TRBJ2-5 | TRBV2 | CASRGLAAAETQYF | TGTGCCAGCAGAGGTCTAGCGGCTGCGGAGACCCAGTACTTC
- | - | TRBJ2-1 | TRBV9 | CASSVERHSGNEQFF | TGTGCCAGCAGCGTTGAGCGTCATTCGGGTAATGAGCAGTTCTTC
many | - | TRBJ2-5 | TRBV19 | CASSISISGARETQYF | TGTGCCAGTAGTATTTCAATTTCAGGGGCCCGAGAGACCCAGTACTTC
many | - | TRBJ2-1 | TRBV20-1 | CSARRRERQFF | TGCAGTGCCAGACGAAGAGAGCGGCAGTTCTTC
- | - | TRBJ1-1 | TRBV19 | CASSIAPIATEAFF | TGTGCCAGTAGTATCGCACCCATAGCCACTGAAGCTTTCTTT
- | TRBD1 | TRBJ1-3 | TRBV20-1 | CSARTGAGNTIYF | TGCAGTGCTAGGACAGGGGCTGGAAACACCATATATTTT
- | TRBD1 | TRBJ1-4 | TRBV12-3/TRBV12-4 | CASSPQGGSEKLFF | TGTGCCAGCAGTCCTCAGGGGGGTAGCGAAAAACTGTTTTTT
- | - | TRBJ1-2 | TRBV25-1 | CASSYRADGGYTF | TGTGCCAGCAGTTACAGGGCCGATGGTGGCTACACCTTC
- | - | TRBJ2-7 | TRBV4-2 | CASSQGRGWGSYEQYF | TGTGCCAGCAGCCAAGGGCGGGGTTGGGGGTCCTACGAGCAGTACTTC
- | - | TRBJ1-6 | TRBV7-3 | CASSLTNDSPLHF | TGTGCCAGCAGCTTAACTAATGATTCACCCCTCCACTTT
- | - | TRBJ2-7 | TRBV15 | CATSRDYPYEQYF | TGTGCCACCAGCAGAGACTACCCCTACGAGCAGTACTTC
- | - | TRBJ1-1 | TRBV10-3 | CAISATVNAEAFF | TGTGCCATCAGCGCGACGGTCAACGCTGAAGCTTTCTTT
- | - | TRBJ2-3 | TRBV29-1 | CSASSLTDTQYF | TGCAGCGCATCTAGCCTCACAGATACGCAGTATTTT
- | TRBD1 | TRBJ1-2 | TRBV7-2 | CASSLSTGSDYGYTF | TGTGCCAGCAGCTTATCGACAGGGTCGGACTATGGCTACACCTTC
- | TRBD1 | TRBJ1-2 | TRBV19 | CASTNRGRNYGYTF | TGTGCCAGTACGAACAGGGGGCGTAACTATGGCTACACCTTC
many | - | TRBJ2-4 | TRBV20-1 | CSARSGTLNIQYF | TGCAGTGCTAGATCCGGGACATTAAACATTCAGTACTTC
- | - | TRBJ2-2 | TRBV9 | CASSVGGGGNHLTGELFF | TGTGCCAGCAGCGTAGGAGGGGGGGGAAACCACCTCACCGGGGAGCTGTTTTTT
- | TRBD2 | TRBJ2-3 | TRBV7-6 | CASSWTSGSDTQYF | TGTGCCAGCAGCTGGACTAGCGGGAGCGATACGCAGTATTTT
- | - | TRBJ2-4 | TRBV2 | CASIQSVAKNIQYF | TGTGCCAGCATTCAGTCCGTAGCCAAAAACATTCAGTACTTC
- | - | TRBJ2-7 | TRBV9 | CASSVGGGLFSYEQYF | TGTGCCAGCAGCGTAGGGGGTGGACTTTTCTCCTACGAGCAGTACTTC
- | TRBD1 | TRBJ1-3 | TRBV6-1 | CASSDPGQGWSGNTIYF | TGTGCCAGCAGTGACCCGGGACAGGGTTGGTCTGGAAACACCATATATTTT
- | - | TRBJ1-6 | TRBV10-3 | CATGQPGSPLHF | TGTGCCACCGGACAGCCGGGATCACCCCTCCACTTT
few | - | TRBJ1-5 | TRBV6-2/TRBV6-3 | CASSYSTSSGQWSNQPQHF | TGTGCCAGCAGTTACTCGACAAGTTCTGGACAGTGGAGCAATCAGCCCCAGCATTTT
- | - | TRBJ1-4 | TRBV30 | CAWSSRNEKLFF | TGTGCCTGGAGTAGCCGTAATGAAAAACTGTTTTTT
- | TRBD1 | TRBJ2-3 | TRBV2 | CASRGQGVDTQYF | TGTGCCAGCAGGGGACAGGGAGTAGATACGCAGTATTTT